Listed below are T cell receptor beta chains from one sample, sequenced in a study of response to subunit inactivated influenza vaccine. TCRdb re-called the RT-PCR reads through MiXCR, storing one row per CDR3 protein. This sample yields 400,000 to 550,000 distinct CDR3 sequences, of which 25% are seen a single time; approximately 2% belongs to the top ten. This specimen consisted of CD4+ T cells sorted from PBMCs, obtained 5 to 6 days after vaccination. Every receptor here comes from a man between 50 and 59 years old who received an inactivated influenza vaccine. CDR3s include the opening cysteine and the closing phenylalanine or tryptophan. D genes are given only for firm matches. Clone size is not always given. Where it is, it says once, few, many or a class for expanded clones.

d_call: TRBD1; j_call: TRBJ2-7; v_call: TRBV19; clone_size: .; cdr3_aa: CASSTRDRAGEQYF
d_call: TRBD1; j_call: TRBJ2-7; v_call: TRBV12-3/TRBV12-4; clone_size: few; cdr3_aa: CASRPSLGQGAYEQYF
d_call: .; j_call: TRBJ2-5; v_call: TRBV15; clone_size: few; cdr3_aa: CATSVGPVGALQETQYF
d_call: TRBD1; j_call: TRBJ1-5; v_call: TRBV7-9; clone_size: .; cdr3_aa: CASSVGQGDHQPQHF
d_call: .; j_call: TRBJ1-3; v_call: TRBV14; clone_size: .; cdr3_aa: CASSGYREAGNTIYF
d_call: TRBD1; j_call: TRBJ2-2; v_call: TRBV28; clone_size: .; cdr3_aa: CASSFNRGQSTGELFF
d_call: .; j_call: TRBJ2-7; v_call: TRBV5-1; clone_size: .; cdr3_aa: CASSLTAPTREQYF
d_call: .; j_call: TRBJ1-3; v_call: TRBV10-3; clone_size: .; cdr3_aa: CAISGDNSGNTIYF
d_call: .; j_call: TRBJ2-5; v_call: TRBV20-1; clone_size: few; cdr3_aa: CSASRARSETQYF
d_call: TRBD1; j_call: TRBJ1-2; v_call: TRBV25-1; clone_size: few; cdr3_aa: CASSEFTGGDYGYTF
d_call: TRBD1; j_call: TRBJ2-5; v_call: TRBV10-3; clone_size: .; cdr3_aa: CAIKFTLGGRETQYF
d_call: TRBD1; j_call: TRBJ2-2; v_call: TRBV5-3; clone_size: .; cdr3_aa: CARSPDNTGTGSTGELFF
d_call: .; j_call: TRBJ1-2; v_call: TRBV6-5; clone_size: few; cdr3_aa: CASSSGASYGYTF
d_call: .; j_call: TRBJ2-1; v_call: TRBV5-1; clone_size: .; cdr3_aa: CASSLIPSVSYNEQFF
d_call: TRBD2; j_call: TRBJ2-3; v_call: TRBV4-3; clone_size: .; cdr3_aa: CASSQDLLAGGNTDTQYF
d_call: TRBD1; j_call: TRBJ1-1; v_call: TRBV5-1; clone_size: .; cdr3_aa: CASSWTGQTNTEAFF
d_call: .; j_call: TRBJ2-2; v_call: TRBV6-2/TRBV6-3; clone_size: few; cdr3_aa: CASSWVTGELFF
d_call: .; j_call: TRBJ2-3; v_call: TRBV12-3/TRBV12-4; clone_size: few; cdr3_aa: CASSLIMAGSTDTQYF
d_call: TRBD2; j_call: TRBJ2-1; v_call: TRBV28; clone_size: .; cdr3_aa: CASSFVGTSGVDYNEQFF
d_call: .; j_call: TRBJ1-6; v_call: TRBV7-2; clone_size: few; cdr3_aa: CASSLVFRQSNSPLHF
d_call: TRBD1; j_call: TRBJ2-1; v_call: TRBV4-2; clone_size: few; cdr3_aa: CASSQDAGQASYNEQFF
d_call: .; j_call: TRBJ2-5; v_call: TRBV7-2; clone_size: few; cdr3_aa: CASSFRTSRETQYF
d_call: .; j_call: TRBJ2-3; v_call: TRBV5-1; clone_size: .; cdr3_aa: CASSWSKDTQYF
d_call: TRBD1; j_call: TRBJ2-5; v_call: TRBV12-3/TRBV12-4; clone_size: few; cdr3_aa: CASSPVLETGVETQYF
d_call: .; j_call: TRBJ2-2; v_call: TRBV29-1; clone_size: few; cdr3_aa: CSVGPPRRDKTGELFF
d_call: .; j_call: TRBJ2-7; v_call: TRBV18; clone_size: .; cdr3_aa: CASSPGASQTEQYF
d_call: .; j_call: TRBJ1-6; v_call: TRBV7-2; clone_size: .; cdr3_aa: CASSLAIGGGAHNSPLHF
d_call: .; j_call: TRBJ2-1; v_call: TRBV2; clone_size: .; cdr3_aa: CAHGGSYNEQFF
d_call: .; j_call: TRBJ2-5; v_call: TRBV11-2; clone_size: few; cdr3_aa: CASSLGHLEGTQYF
d_call: .; j_call: TRBJ2-7; v_call: TRBV7-2; clone_size: .; cdr3_aa: CASSLAEGYEQYF
d_call: .; j_call: TRBJ2-7; v_call: TRBV5-1; clone_size: few; cdr3_aa: CASSLVQPSEQYF
d_call: TRBD1; j_call: TRBJ2-3; v_call: TRBV28; clone_size: .; cdr3_aa: CASSWGTAGDTQYF
d_call: TRBD2; j_call: TRBJ2-5; v_call: TRBV20-1; clone_size: .; cdr3_aa: CSASAGGKETQYF
d_call: .; j_call: TRBJ1-5; v_call: TRBV6-1; clone_size: once; cdr3_aa: CASSPTGEGSNQPQHF
d_call: TRBD1; j_call: TRBJ2-5; v_call: TRBV9; clone_size: once; cdr3_aa: CASSVGQGPQETQYF
d_call: .; j_call: TRBJ2-5; v_call: TRBV3-1; clone_size: once; cdr3_aa: CASSQPGAAETQYF
d_call: .; j_call: TRBJ2-1; v_call: TRBV20-1; clone_size: .; cdr3_aa: CSATRPSGLQMFLRNEQFF
d_call: TRBD1; j_call: TRBJ1-1; v_call: TRBV18; clone_size: .; cdr3_aa: CASSPRQGDTEAFF
d_call: TRBD1; j_call: TRBJ2-1; v_call: TRBV7-2; clone_size: few; cdr3_aa: CASSTRQGPYNEQFF
d_call: .; j_call: TRBJ1-3; v_call: TRBV12-3/TRBV12-4; clone_size: .; cdr3_aa: CASTGGNTIYF
d_call: .; j_call: TRBJ1-1; v_call: TRBV20-1; clone_size: many; cdr3_aa: CSAPGEGNTEAFF
d_call: TRBD1; j_call: TRBJ1-5; v_call: TRBV12-3/TRBV12-4; clone_size: few; cdr3_aa: CASTGTGIHQPQHF
d_call: TRBD2; j_call: TRBJ2-7; v_call: TRBV27; clone_size: .; cdr3_aa: CASSLAGTSGNQYF
d_call: .; j_call: TRBJ1-1; v_call: TRBV20-1; clone_size: .; cdr3_aa: CSARNMNTEAFF
d_call: .; j_call: TRBJ2-1; v_call: TRBV6-2/TRBV6-3; clone_size: many; cdr3_aa: CASNLIPSVNEQFF
d_call: .; j_call: TRBJ1-5; v_call: TRBV12-3/TRBV12-4; clone_size: many; cdr3_aa: CASSFGVGQPQHF
d_call: TRBD1; j_call: TRBJ1-5; v_call: TRBV20-1; clone_size: .; cdr3_aa: CSARPRTGFQPQHF